The present T cell receptor beta chain was sequenced within a study of shared clonotypes between healthy human individuals. For the study at large: Per donor, three plates held CD4 naive cells, three held CD4 memory, two held CD8 naive and one held CD8 memory.

J was trimmed by 6 bases and V by 4 bases; bases with no gene match: 9. Germline loops: CDR1 SEHNR, CDR2 FQNEAQ (reference sequence). The length of the CDR3 is 14 residues. Naive CD8 populations comprised CD45RO-negative cells positively selected for CCR7, excluding terminally differentiated effector memory CD45RA+ cells. Those who donated, Caucasian adults without exception, all lived in Nashville, Tennessee. Clones were read by immunoSEQ multiplex PCR, and TCRdb kept only the in-frame ones, dropping some. The table includes about 600,000 clones, less than 97% detected once. This chain uses TRBV7-9 with TRBJ2-7, with 7 bases lining up with TRBD1. The source of this sequence is a woman aged 30 to 39 in good health. The sequenced sample consisted of naive CD8+ T cells sorted from blood. CDR3 loop: CASSSGTAFLEQYF. The CDR3 DNA follows: TGTGCCAGCAGCTCCGGGACAGCATTTCTCGAGCAGTACTTC.